The T cell receptor (beta chain) under discussion was sequenced for a study of T cell responses to AZD1222 COVID-19 vaccine. V gave up 8 bases and J gave up 2 bases, with 12 bases separating them. This CDR3 has 13 residues. CDR1 is LNHDA, CDR2 SQIVND, per germline (reference sequence). Generated by immunoSEQ multiplex PCR, the TCRdb table keeps only in-frame clones and is missing some. This table holds 200,000 or so clones, approximately 94% found once. Findings of the study overall: The repertoires were collected only after the peak T cell response. There were mostly white British donors and more females than males, and clonal diversity was possibly underestimated.

Remarks on this clone: The target antigen is unknown.

The sequence came from an adult in good health. The starting material was peripheral blood, obtained on day 0 of AZD1222 vaccination. The V gene is TRBV19, the J gene TRBJ1-1, with D possibly matching TRBD1 (6 bases). CDR3 amino acids: CASGVTGNTEAFF. The CDR3 bases are TGTGCCAGTGGGGTGACAGGCAACACTGAAGCTTTCTTT.